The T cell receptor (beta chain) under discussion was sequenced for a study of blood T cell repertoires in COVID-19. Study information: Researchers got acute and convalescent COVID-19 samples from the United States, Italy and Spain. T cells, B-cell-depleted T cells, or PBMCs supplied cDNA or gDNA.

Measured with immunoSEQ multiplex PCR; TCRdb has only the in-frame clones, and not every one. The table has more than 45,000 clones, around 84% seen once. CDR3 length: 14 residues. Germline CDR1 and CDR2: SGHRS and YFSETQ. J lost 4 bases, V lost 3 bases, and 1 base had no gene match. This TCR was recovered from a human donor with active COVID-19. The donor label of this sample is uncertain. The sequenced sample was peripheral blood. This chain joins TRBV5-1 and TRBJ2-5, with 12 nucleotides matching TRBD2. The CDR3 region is CASSSTSGGETQYF. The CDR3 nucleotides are TGCGCCAGCAGCTCGACTAGCGGGGGAGAGACCCAGTACTTC. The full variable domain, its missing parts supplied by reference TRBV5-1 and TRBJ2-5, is KAGVTQTPRYLIKTRGQQVTLSCSPISGHRSVSWYQQTPGQGLQFLFEYFSETQRNKGNFPGRFSGRQFSNSRSEMNVSTLELGDSALYLCASSSTSGGETQYFGPGTRLLVL.